Sequencing of this T cell receptor (beta chain) was carried out in a study of blood T cell repertoires in COVID-19. About the research overall: PBMCs, B-cell-depleted T cells, or T cells were the source of the cDNA or gDNA that made up the material.

Original handling: Estimation of nucleated cell counts relied on the amplification of reference gene primers. Assay used: immunoSEQ multiplex PCR; TCRdb lists only in-frame clones, some missing. V, J and clone size derive from that table, while D and trimming were established from the DNA sequence. The sample yields approximately 300,000 clones, around 90% seen once. Trimming removed 0 bases from V and 6 bases from J, with 12 bases in between. The CDR3 contains 15 residues. Germline lookup yields CDR1 SGHRS and CDR2 YFSETQ. The sequencing sample was made of peripheral blood. This sequence was found in a woman in her thirties with COVID-19, enrolled during active disease. The J gene is TRBJ2-2, the V gene TRBV5-1; D gene uncertain. The CDR3 DNA sequence: TGCGCCAGCAGCTTGGTGGCAGGAAAGGCCGGGGAGCTGTTTTTT. Translating it yields CASSLVAGKAGELFF.